The sequence of this T cell receptor beta chain was determined in a study of PD-1 blockade in classical Hodgkin lymphoma. At the level of the study: The nivolumab dose that patients received was 3 mg/kg, given intravenously every 2 weeks.

Trimming cost V 7 bases and J 5 bases, with 12 bases left between them. Per the germline V gene, CDR1 is SGHVS and CDR2 is FQNEAQ. The CDR3 has 13 amino acids. Repertoires were generated with immunoSEQ multiplex PCR, while TCRdb's copy carries only in-frame clones and drops some. The table records fewer than 4,000 clones, 81% of them present only once. Regarding the study as a whole: Similar baseline diversity was found in complete responders and newly diagnosed patients. Reports described newly diagnosed patients as having lower baseline TCR diversity than healthy donors.

Note on this clone: Antigen unknown.

Time point given: cycle 4 day 1 (C4D1), after more than five weeks of nivolumab. Every patient was affected by relapse after autologous stem cell transplantation, while exposure to brentuximab vedotin was not uniform. Applied to thawed PBMCs, magnetic negative selection was the method used to isolate CD8+ T cells. Best responses included complete response and partial response; otherwise, the best response was progressive disease. The clonotype was recovered from a human donor with classical Hodgkin lymphoma. This rearrangement joins TRBV7-8 to TRBJ2-1; D call uncertain. Sample: CD8+ T cells from blood, taken before the fourth cycle of nivolumab. The CDR3 DNA is TGTGCCAGCACTGGAGCCCCTAACAATGAGCAGTTCTTC. Translation gives CASTGAPNNEQFF.